This T cell receptor beta chain was captured by sequencing in a study of blood T cell repertoires in COVID-19. Profiled with immunoSEQ multiplex PCR; TCRdb holds only in-frame clones, not every one. The table has 55,000 to 80,000 clones, 88% seen once. J was trimmed by 0 bases and V by 3 bases; bases with no gene match: 8. The germline V gene encodes CDR1 MNHNS and CDR2 SASEGT. The CDR3 is made up of 17 amino acids. This receptor was identified in a man aged 50-60 years with acute or convalescent COVID-19. Source material: peripheral blood. The chain joins TRBV6-1 to TRBJ2-3; 8 nucleotides match TRBD1. CDR3 DNA sequence: TGTGCCAGCAGTGAGGGACAGGCGGATACTAGCACAGATACGCAGTATTTT. Translation gives CASSEGQADTSTDTQYF.